This T cell receptor beta chain was observed in a study of T cell repertoires in cytomegalovirus infection. Whole-study context: TCR beta signatures that were public indicated CMV infection and matching HLA type.

Germline V gives CDR1 MDHEN, CDR2 SYDVKM. The CDR3 is 14 amino acids. The V gene end was trimmed by 0 bases and the J gene end by 5 bases; junction bases not matched to a gene: 3. Findings and limits, study-wide: In two of eight donors, the top clonotype was HLA-C-restricted CMV-specific. Frequencies of public TCR beta families were cumulated, and this identified carriers of CMV plus the relevant HLA.

TCRdb used MiXCR to reprocess the reads, holding one entry per CDR3 protein. This sample has around 280,000 distinct CDR3 sequences, with about 9.1% found just once. This clonotype was recorded a few times. Its antigen remains unidentified. The specimen sequenced was PBMCs. V is TRBV28 and J is TRBJ1-2, with TRBD1 matching 7 bases. The clonotype originates from a human donor in good health (CMV status not recorded). Some clones in this sample may be carry-over from other donors' samples. This CDR3 is CASSLWSGGYGYTF. DNA for the CDR3: TGTGCCAGCAGTTTATGGTCAGGGGGATATGGCTACACCTTC.